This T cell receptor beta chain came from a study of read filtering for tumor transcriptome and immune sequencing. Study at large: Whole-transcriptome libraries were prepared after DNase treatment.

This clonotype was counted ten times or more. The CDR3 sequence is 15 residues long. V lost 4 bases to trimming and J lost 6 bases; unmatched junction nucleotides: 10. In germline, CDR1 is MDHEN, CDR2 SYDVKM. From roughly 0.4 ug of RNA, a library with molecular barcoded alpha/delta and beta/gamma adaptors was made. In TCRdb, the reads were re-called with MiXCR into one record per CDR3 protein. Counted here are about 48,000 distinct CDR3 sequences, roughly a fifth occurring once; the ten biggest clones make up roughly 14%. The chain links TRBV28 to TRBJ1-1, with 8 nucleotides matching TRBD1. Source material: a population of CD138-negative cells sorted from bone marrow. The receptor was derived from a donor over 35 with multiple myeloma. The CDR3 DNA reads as TGTGCCAGCAGTTCCGTCAGGGGGCGCGAAGCTGAAGCTTTCTTT. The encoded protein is CASSSVRGREAEAFF. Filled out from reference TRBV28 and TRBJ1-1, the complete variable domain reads DVKVTQSSRYLVKRTGEKVFLECVQDMDHENMFWYRQDPGLGLRLIYFSYDVKMKEKGDIPEGYSVSREKKERFSLILESASTNQTSMYLCASSSVRGREAEAFFGQGTRLTVV.